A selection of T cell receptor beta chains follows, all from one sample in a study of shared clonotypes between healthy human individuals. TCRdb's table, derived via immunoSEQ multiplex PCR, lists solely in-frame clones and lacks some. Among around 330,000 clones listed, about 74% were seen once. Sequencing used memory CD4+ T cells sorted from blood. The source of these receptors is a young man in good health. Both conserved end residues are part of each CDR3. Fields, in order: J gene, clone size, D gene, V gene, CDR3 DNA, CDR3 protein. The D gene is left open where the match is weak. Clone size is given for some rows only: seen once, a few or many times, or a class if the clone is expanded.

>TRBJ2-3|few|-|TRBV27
TGTGCCAGCAGTTTATTCGGACAAAGGGACGATACGCAGTATTTT
CASSLFGQRDDTQYF
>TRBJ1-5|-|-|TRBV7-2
TGTGCCAGCAGCTCACACCAGGGAGTTCAGCCCCAGCATTTT
CASSSHQGVQPQHF
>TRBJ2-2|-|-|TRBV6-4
TGTGCCAGCAGTGACTCTCTTGGGACTCCCACCGGGGAGCTGTTTTTT
CASSDSLGTPTGELFF
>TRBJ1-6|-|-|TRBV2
TGTGCCAGCAGTGTTTCGGCAGGGGATAATTCACCCCTCCACTTT
CASSVSAGDNSPLHF
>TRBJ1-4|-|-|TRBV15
TGTGCCACCAGCTCCCAATTGGGGCAAAATGAAAAACTGTTTTTT
CATSSQLGQNEKLFF
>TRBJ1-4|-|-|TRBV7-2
TGTGCCAGCAGCTTTGGTGCGGGGGAAAAACTGTTTTTT
CASSFGAGEKLFF
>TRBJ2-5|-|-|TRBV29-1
TGCAGCGTTGAGGCAGGGGCAAAAGAGACCCAGTACTTC
CSVEAGAKETQYF
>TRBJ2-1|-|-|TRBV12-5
TGTGCTAGTGGTTTGAGGGTAGCGTTGAGCTCCTACAATGAGCAGTTCTTC
CASGLRVALSSYNEQFF
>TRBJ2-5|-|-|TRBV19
TGTGCCAGTGGACTCGACCAAGAGACCCAGTACTTC
CASGLDQETQYF
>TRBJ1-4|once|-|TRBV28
TGTGCCAGCAGTTTAGTGGGTGAAAAACTGTTTTTT
CASSLVGEKLFF
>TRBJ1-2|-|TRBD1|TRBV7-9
TGTGCCAGCAGCTCCGGGACAGACTATGGCTACACCTTC
CASSSGTDYGYTF
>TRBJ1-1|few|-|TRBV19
TGTGCCAGTAGTCCCCCCGCGACGGTCGCGGTATTCGCTGAAGCTTTCTTT
CASSPPATVAVFAEAFF
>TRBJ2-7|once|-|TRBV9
TGTGCCAGCAGCTCAAGGGTATATACAGATGAGCAGTACTTC
CASSSRVYTDEQYF
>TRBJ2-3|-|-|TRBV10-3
TGTGCCATCAGTTGGACACGCACAGATACGCAGTATTTT
CAISWTRTDTQYF
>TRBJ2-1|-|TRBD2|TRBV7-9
TGTGCCAGCAGCTTAGGGCTAGCGGGAGTTCGCTTCGATGAGCAGTTCTTC
CASSLGLAGVRFDEQFF
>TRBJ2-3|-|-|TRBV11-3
TGTGCCAGCAGCTTGACAGTAAGCACAGATACGCAGTATTTT
CASSLTVSTDTQYF
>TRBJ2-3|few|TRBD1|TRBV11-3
TGTGCCAGCAGCTCAAAAAGGGACAGCTACACAGATACGCAGTATTTT
CASSSKRDSYTDTQYF
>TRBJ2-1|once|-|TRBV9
TGTGCCAGCAGCGTCGGACAGACCTTAGGGAGAGGTTGGGACAATGAGCAGTTCTTC
CASSVGQTLGRGWDNEQFF
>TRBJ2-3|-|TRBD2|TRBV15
TGTGCCACCAGCAGAGATCGGGCGGGAGGGCCAGATACGCAGTATTTT
CATSRDRAGGPDTQYF
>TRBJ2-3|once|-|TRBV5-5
TGTGCCAGCAGCTTTAACAGCAGGATAGATACGCAGTATTTT
CASSFNSRIDTQYF
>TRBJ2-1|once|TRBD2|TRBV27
TGTGCCAGCAGTTTTAATTTCGGGACTAGCGGGAGACTCTCCTACAATGAGCAGTTCTTC
CASSFNFGTSGRLSYNEQFF
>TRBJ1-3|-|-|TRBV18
TGTGCCAGCTCACCATTGGGGATCTCTGGAAACACCATATATTTT
CASSPLGISGNTIYF
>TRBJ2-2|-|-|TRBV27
TGTGCCAGCAGTTTGGGGGAGAACACCGGGGAGCTGTTTTTT
CASSLGENTGELFF
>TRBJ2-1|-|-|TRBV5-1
TGCGCCAGCAGCTTGGACGCCGGGGGTGAGCAGTTCTTC
CASSLDAGGEQFF
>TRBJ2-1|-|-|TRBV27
TGTGCCAGCAGTTTAAAAGGACTCATCAATGAGCAGTTCTTC
CASSLKGLINEQFF
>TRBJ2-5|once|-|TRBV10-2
TGCGCCAGCAGCATGGATAGGGTCCAAGAGACCCAGTACTTC
CASSMDRVQETQYF
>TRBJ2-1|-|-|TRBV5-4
TGTGCCAGCAGCCCCCGCCTAGCCGAGGGTGAGCAGTTCTTC
CASSPRLAEGEQFF
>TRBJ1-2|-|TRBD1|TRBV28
TGTGCCAGCAGTCCGCCCCCGGGACAGGGGGTGGCGGGGACCTTC
CASSPPPGQGVAGTF
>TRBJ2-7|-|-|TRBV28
TGTGCCAGCAGTACAGGGTCCTACGAGCAGTACTTC
CASSTGSYEQYF
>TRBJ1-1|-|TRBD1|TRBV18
TGTGCCAGCTCACAGAAACAGGGGCCAGCGGGTGAAGCTTTCTTT
CASSQKQGPAGEAFF
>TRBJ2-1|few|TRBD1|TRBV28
TGTGCCAGCAGTGACCGACAGGGAATCTACAATGAGCAGTTCTTC
CASSDRQGIYNEQFF
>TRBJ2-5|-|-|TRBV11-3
TGTGCCAGCAGCTTAGGAGGAGTCGGACTCCCCATTCCCCCAACCCAGTACTTC
CASSLGGVGLPIPPTQYF
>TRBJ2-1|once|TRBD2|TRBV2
TGTGCCGGCAACACCGGACTAGCGGGAGACAATGAGCAGTTCTTC
CAGNTGLAGDNEQFF
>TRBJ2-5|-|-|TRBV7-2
TGTGCCAGCAGCGCTATGAAGACCCAGTACTTC
CASSAMKTQYF
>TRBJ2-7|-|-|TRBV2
TGTGCCAGCAGCGAACCTTACGAGCAGTACTTC
CASSEPYEQYF
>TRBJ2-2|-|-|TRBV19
TGTGCCAGTAGTATGGCGGGGATTAACACCGGGGAGCTGTTTTTT
CASSMAGINTGELFF
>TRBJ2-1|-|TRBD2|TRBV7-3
TGTGCCAGCAGCTTCCAACCGGGACTAGCGCTCAATGAGCAGTTCTTC
CASSFQPGLALNEQFF
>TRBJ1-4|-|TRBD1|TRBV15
TGTGCCACCGGGACAGGGGGCACTAATGAAAAACTGTTTTTT
CATGTGGTNEKLFF
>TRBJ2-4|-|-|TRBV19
TGTGCCAGTAGCTCCAGGGACGCCAAAAACATTCAGTACTTC
CASSSRDAKNIQYF
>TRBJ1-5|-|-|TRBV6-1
TGTGCCAGCAGTCGAAGTCCAGGGAGCAATCAGCCCCAGCATTTT
CASSRSPGSNQPQHF
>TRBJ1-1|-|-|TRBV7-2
TGTGCCAGCAGCCCGTACGGCTCTGGCGGAACTGAAGCTTTCTTT
CASSPYGSGGTEAFF
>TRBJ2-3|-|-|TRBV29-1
TGCAGCGTTGAGGTCAGCAGCACAGATACGCAGTATTTT
CSVEVSSTDTQYF
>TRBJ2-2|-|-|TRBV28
TGTGCCAGTTTTAAGGGACGGCAGAACACCGGGGAGCTGTTTTTT
CASFKGRQNTGELFF
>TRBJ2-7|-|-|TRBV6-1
TGTGCCAGTGAGAGGAAGGGTCACTACGAGCAGTACTTC
CASERKGHYEQYF
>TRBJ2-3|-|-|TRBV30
TGTGCTGTAGGACAACGAAGGGCAGATACGCAGTATTTT
CAVGQRRADTQYF
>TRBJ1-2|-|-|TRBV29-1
TGCAGCGTTGGGCCATTCCTCAAGTGGGGCTACACCTTC
CSVGPFLKWGYTF
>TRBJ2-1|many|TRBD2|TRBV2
TGTGCCAGCAGCGCCGGGACTAGCGTCCCTCTGCCTCAGCAGTTCTTC
CASSAGTSVPLPQQFF
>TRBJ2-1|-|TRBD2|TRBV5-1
TGCGCCAGCAGCAAGGGACTAGGGTACAATGAGCAGTTCTTC
CASSKGLGYNEQFF
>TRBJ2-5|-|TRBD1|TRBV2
TGTGCCAGCTGGGGGACAGGGATCGGAGAGACCCAGTACTTC
CASWGTGIGETQYF
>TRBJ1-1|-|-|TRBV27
TGTGCCAGCAGAGGTTGGGTTGGCACTGAAGCTTTCTTT
CASRGWVGTEAFF
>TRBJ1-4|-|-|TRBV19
TGTGCCAGTAGTCGCAGGAGTAATGAAAAACTGTTTTTT
CASSRRSNEKLFF
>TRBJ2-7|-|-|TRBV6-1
TGTGCCAGCAGTGAAGCGCTTATTGGGGTACAGTACTTC
CASSEALIGVQYF
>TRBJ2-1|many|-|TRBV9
TGTGCCAGCAGCGTAGTCCCAGTCAATGAGCAGTTCTTC
CASSVVPVNEQFF
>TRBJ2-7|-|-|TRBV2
TGTGCCAGCAGTGAAGGTAGGGGGGTCTACGAGCAGTACTTC
CASSEGRGVYEQYF